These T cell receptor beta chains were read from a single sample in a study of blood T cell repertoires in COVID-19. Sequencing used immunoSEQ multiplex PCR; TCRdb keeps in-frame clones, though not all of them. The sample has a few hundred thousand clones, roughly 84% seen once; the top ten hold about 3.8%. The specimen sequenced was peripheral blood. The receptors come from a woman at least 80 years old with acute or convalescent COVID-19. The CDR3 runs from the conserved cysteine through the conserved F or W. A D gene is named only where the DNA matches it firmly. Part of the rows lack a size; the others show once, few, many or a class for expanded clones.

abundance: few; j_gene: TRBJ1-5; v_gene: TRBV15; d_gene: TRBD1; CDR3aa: CATSIEPGTVGQPQHF; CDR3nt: TGTGCCACCAGCATTGAGCCCGGGACAGTCGGACAGCCCCAGCATTTT
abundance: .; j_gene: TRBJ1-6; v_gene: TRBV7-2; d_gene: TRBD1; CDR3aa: CASSQSNPGQGPNSPLHF; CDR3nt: TGTGCCAGCAGTCAGTCTAACCCGGGACAGGGCCCTAATTCACCCCTCCACTTT
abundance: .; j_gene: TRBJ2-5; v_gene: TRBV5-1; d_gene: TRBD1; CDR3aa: CASTRDRSSQETQYF; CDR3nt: TGCGCCAGCACAAGGGACAGGAGCTCCCAAGAGACCCAGTACTTC
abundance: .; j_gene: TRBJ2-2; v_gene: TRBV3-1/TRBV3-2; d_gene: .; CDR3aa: CASRPGSSGELFF; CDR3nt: TGTGCCAGCAGACCGGGTTCTTCCGGGGAGCTGTTTTTT
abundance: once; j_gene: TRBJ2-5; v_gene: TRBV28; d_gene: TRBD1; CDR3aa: CASTGQAKETQYF; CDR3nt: TGTGCCAGCACCGGACAGGCTAAAGAGACCCAGTACTTC
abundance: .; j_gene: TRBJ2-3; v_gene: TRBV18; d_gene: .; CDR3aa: CASSPPSGWTDTQYF; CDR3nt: TGTGCCAGCTCACCACCTTCAGGGTGGACAGATACGCAGTATTTT
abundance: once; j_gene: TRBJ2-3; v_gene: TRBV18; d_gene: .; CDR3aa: CASSPGLAGTSTDTQYF; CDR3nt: TGTGCCAGCTCACCAGGGCTAGCAGGGACTAGCACAGATACGCAGTATTTT
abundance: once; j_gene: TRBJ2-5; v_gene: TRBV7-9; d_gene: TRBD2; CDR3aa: CASSLGLALLQETQYF; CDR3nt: TGTGCCAGCAGCTTAGGACTAGCGTTACTACAAGAGACCCAGTACTTC
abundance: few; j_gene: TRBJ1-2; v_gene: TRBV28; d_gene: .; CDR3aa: CASGRGYTF; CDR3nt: TGTGCCAGCGGCAGAGGCTACACCTTC
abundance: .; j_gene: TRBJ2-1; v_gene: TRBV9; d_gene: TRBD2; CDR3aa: CASSELASYNEQFF; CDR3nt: TGTGCCAGCAGCGAACTAGCGTCCTACAATGAGCAGTTCTTC
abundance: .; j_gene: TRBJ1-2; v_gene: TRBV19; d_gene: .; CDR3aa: CASSIRSLGYTF; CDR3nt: TGTGCCAGTAGTATACGTTCTCTTGGCTACACCTTC
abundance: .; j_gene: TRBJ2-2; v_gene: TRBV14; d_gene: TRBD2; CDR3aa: CASTTFTSGTNTGELFF; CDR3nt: TGTGCCAGCACTACGTTTACTAGCGGAACTAACACCGGGGAGCTGTTTTTT
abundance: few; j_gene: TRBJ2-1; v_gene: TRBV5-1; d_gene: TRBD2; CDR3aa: CASSATSGGPQFF; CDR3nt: TGCGCCAGCAGCGCGACTAGCGGGGGGCCTCAATTCTTC
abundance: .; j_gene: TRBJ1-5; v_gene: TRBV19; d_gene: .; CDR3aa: CASSSQAGGAGQPQHF; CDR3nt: TGTGCCAGTAGTTCCCAGGCGGGGGGAGCGGGCCAGCCCCAGCATTTT
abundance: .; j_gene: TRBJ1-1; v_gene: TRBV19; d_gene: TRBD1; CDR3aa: CASSTTGTGGRTEAFF; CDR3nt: TGTGCCAGTAGTACGACCGGGACAGGGGGCCGAACTGAAGCTTTCTTT
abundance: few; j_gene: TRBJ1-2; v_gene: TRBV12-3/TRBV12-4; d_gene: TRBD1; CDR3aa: CASSDRVAGYTF; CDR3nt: TGTGCCAGCAGTGACAGGGTGGCGGGCTACACCTTC
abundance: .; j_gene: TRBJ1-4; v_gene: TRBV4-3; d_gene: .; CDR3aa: CASSHGGGSSNEKLFF; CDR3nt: TGCGCCAGCAGCCACGGGGGGGGCAGCTCTAATGAAAAACTGTTTTTT
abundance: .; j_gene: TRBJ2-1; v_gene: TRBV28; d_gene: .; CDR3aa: CASSLRVKDEQFF; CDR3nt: TGTGCCAGCAGTTTACGGGTTAAGGATGAGCAGTTCTTC
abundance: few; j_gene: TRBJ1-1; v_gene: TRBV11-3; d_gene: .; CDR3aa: CASSSGGAEAFF; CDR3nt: TGTGCCAGCAGCTCGGGAGGGGCTGAAGCTTTCTTT
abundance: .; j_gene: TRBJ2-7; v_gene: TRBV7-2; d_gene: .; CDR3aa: CASSSGQGVFSYEQYF; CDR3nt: TGTGCCAGCAGCTCCGGTCAAGGGGTTTTTTCCTACGAGCAGTACTTC
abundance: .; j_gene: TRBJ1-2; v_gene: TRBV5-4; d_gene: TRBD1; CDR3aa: CASSSPGQYNYGYTF; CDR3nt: TGTGCCAGCAGCTCACCGGGACAGTATAACTATGGCTACACCTTC
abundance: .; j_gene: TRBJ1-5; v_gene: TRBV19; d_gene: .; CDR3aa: CASSTSNQPQHF; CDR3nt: TGTGCCAGTAGTACCAGTAATCAGCCCCAGCATTTT
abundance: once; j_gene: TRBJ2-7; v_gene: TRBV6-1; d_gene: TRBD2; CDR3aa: CASSEGLAAPIYEQYF; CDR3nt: TGTGCCAGCAGTGAAGGACTAGCGGCGCCTATTTACGAGCAGTACTTC
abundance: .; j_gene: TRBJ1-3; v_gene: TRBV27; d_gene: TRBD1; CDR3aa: CASSLTGPGNTIYF; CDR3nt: TGTGCCAGCAGTCTGACAGGGCCTGGAAACACCATATATTTT
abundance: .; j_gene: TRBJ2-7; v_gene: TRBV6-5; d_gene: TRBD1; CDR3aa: CASSYYGQAGQHEQYF; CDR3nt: TGTGCCAGCAGTTACTACGGACAGGCTGGGCAACACGAGCAGTACTTC
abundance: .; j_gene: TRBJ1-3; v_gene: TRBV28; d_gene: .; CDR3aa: CASSLPGEGYPGNTIYF; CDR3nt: TGTGCCAGCAGTCTGCCCGGGGAGGGCTATCCTGGAAACACCATATATTTT
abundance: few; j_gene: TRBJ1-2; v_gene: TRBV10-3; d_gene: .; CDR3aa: CAITAGEGLHTF; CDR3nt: TGTGCCATCACTGCGGGGGAAGGGTTGCACACCTTC
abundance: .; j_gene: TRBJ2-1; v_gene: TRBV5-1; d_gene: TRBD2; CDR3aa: CASSVAGGYNEQFF; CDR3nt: TGCGCCAGCAGCGTAGCGGGGGGTTACAATGAGCAGTTCTTC
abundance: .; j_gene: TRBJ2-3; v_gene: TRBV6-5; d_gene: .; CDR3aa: CASSSRETDTQYF; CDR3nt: TGTGCCAGCAGTAGCAGGGAAACAGATACGCAGTATTTT